This TCR beta chain was sequenced in a study of cytomegalovirus exposure and HLA in healthy donors. Whole-study findings and limits: Analyzed later, association rates of TCRs varied across HLA loci, with DRB1 most and HLA-C fewest. The authors later linked a missense DCLRE1C variant to TCR beta V- and J-gene trimming. Later analysis revealed greater clonal expansion in HLA-associated TCR beta chains than in equally common others.

A word on this clone: Its specificity is unknown.

The PCR used 60 Vbeta and 13 Jbeta primers. Data came from immunoSEQ multiplex PCR; TCRdb stores just in-frame clones and leaves some out. Seen here are about 150,000 clones, roughly 77% observed once, and the top ten hold over 6%. The receptor was derived from a man aged 25-45 years in good health and CMV-seropositive. The sample comprised PBMCs.

DNA for the CDR3: TGCGCCAGCAGTACCAGGGGAGGGACAGATACGCAGTATTTT. It codes for CASSTRGGTDTQYF. V usage is TRBV23-1 and J usage is TRBJ2-3; weak D call: TRBD2 (7 bases). TRBV23-1 counts as an open reading frame of uncertain function. V was pared by 5 bases and J by 3 bases, with 12 bases between. The length of the CDR3 is 14 residues.